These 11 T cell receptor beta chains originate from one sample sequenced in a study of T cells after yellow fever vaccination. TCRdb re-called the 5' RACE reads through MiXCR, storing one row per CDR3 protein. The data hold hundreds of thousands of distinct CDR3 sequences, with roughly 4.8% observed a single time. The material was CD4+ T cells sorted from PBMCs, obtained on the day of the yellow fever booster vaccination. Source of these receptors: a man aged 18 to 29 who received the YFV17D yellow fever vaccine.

In DNA form, the CDR3 reads TGCGCCAGCAGCTTGCAGGGGTCTTGGGTGATGAACACTGAAGCTTTCTTT. Its translation: CASSLQGSWVMNTEAFF. The chain has TRBV5-1 and TRBJ1-1; perhaps TRBD1 as D (6 bases). The CDR3 length is 17 residues. V was shortened by 1 base and J by 0 bases, with 16 bases between the two germline ends. In germline, CDR1 is SGHRS, CDR2 YFSETQ.

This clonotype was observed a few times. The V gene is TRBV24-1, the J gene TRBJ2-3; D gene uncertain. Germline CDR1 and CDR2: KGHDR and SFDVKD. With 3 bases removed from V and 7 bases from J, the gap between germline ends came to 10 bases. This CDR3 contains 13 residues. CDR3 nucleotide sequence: TGTGCCACCAGTGATCTCATTGGGAATACGCAGTATTTT. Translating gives CATSDLIGNTQYF.

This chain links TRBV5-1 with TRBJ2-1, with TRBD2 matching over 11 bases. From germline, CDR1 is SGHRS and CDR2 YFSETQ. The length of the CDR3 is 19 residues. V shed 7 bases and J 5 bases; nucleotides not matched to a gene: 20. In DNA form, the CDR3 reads TGCGCCAGCCACCCCCCGGGACTAGCGGTAGGGGCACTCAACAATGAGCAGTTCTTC. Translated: CASHPPGLAVGALNNEQFF. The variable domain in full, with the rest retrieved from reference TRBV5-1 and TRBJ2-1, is KAGVTQTPRYLIKTRGQQVTLSCSPISGHRSVSWYQQTPGQGLQFLFEYFSETQRNKGNFPGRFSGRQFSNSRSEMNVSTLELGDSALYLCASHPPGLAVGALNNEQFFGPGTRLTVL.

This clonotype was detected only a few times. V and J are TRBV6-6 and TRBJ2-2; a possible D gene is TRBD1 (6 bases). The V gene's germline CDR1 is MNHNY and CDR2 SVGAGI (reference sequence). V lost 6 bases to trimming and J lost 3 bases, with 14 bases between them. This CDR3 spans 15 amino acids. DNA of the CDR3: TGTGCCAGCAGGACAGGCAACAGGGACACCGGGGAGCTGTTTTTT. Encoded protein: CASRTGNRDTGELFF.

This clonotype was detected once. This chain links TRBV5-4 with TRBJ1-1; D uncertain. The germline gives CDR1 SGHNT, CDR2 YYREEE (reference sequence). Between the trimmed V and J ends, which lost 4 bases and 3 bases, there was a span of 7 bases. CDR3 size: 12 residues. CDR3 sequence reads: CASSGADTEAFF. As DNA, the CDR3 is TGTGCCAGCAGCGGAGCGGACACTGAAGCTTTCTTT.

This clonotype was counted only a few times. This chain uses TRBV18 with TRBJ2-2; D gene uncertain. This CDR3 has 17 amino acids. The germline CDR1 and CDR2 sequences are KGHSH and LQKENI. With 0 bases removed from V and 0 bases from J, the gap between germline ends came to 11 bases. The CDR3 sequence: CASSPPVAGANTGELFF. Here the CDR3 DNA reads TGTGCCAGCTCACCACCGGTTGCCGGAGCGAACACCGGGGAGCTGTTTTTT.

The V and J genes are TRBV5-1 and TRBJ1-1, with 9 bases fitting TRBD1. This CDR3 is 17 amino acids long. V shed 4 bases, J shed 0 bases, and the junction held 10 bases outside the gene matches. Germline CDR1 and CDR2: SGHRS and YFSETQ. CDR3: CASSHPGQGRMNTEAFF. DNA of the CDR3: TGCGCCAGCAGCCACCCGGGACAGGGACGGATGAACACTGAAGCTTTCTTT.

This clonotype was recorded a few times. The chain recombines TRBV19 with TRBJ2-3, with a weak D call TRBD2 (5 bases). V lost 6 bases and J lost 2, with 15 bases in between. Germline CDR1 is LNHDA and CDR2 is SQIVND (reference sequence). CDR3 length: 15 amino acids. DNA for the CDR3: TGTGCCAGTAGCCCACTAGTCACCCTCACAGATACGCAGTATTTT. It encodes CASSPLVTLTDTQYF.

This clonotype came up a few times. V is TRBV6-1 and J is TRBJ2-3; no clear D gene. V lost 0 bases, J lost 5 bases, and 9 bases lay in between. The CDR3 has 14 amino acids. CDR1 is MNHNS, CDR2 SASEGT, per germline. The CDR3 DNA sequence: TGTGCCAGCAGTGAAGCTCCGACCGGAGATACGCAGTATTTT. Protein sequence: CASSEAPTGDTQYF.

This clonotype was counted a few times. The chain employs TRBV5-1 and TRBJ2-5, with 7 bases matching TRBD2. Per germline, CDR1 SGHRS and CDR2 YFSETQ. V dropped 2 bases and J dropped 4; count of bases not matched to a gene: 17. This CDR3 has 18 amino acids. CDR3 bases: TGCGCCAGCAGCTTTTATGCTGGGGCTGCGGGAGTCCGAGAGACCCAGTACTTC. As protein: CASSFYAGAAGVRETQYF.

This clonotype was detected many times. The CDR3 sequence is CASSSPQGPRTQYF. In DNA, the CDR3 is TGTGCCAGCAGCTCCCCGCAAGGCCCCCGTACGCAGTATTTT. The chain combines TRBV7-2 with TRBJ2-3; D remains unclear. The CDR3 is 14 amino acids. V lost 4 bases, J lost 8 bases, and 16 bases lay in between. Per the germline V gene, CDR1 is SGHTA and CDR2 is FQGNSA.